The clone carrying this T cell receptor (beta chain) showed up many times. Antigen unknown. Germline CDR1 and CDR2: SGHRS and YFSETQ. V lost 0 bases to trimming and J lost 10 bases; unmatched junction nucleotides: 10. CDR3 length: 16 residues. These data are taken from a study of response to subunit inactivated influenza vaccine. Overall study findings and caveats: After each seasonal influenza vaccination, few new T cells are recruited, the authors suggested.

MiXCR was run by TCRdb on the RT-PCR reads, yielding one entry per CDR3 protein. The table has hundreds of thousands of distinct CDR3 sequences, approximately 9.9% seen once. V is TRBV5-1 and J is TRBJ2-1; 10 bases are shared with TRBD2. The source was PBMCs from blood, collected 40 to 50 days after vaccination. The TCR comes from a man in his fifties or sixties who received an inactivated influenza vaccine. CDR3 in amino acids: CASSLAAASGRGEQFF. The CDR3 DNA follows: TGCGCCAGCAGCTTGGCCGCGGCTAGCGGGAGAGGGGAGCAGTTCTTC.